The entry that follows covers one T cell receptor beta chain sequence. Its antigen remains unknown. After constant-region reverse-primer amplification, full-length variable regions underwent semi-nested PCR with Nested Universal Primer A. TCRdb called the 5' RACE reads again in MiXCR, with one record for every CDR3 protein. Found here are about 5,400 distinct CDR3 sequences, 52% of them singletons; the top ten hold less than 4.5%. General study results and limits: Tumor memory CD4+ T cell TCR gene usage clustered with blood and lymph node memory CD4+ cells and lymph node naive CD4+ cells. Greatest tumor Treg TCR overlap was with tumor naive CD4+ cells.

In germline, CDR1 is LGHNA, CDR2 YNFKEQ. The CDR3 has 15 amino acids. The trim removed 0 bases at V and 7 bases at J, leaving 5 bases unmatched. CD4+CD45RO+CD25- cells were isolated as memory CD4+ T cells. Sequenced sample: memory CD4+ T cells sorted from blood. As to subset: memory CD4+ T cells, CD4+CD45RO+CD25-. V and J are TRBV4-2 and TRBJ2-5; 10 positions agree with TRBD2. This clonotype originated in a female donor with breast cancer. The CDR3 reads CASSQEGLAEGTQYF. The DNA for the CDR3 is TGTGCCAGCAGCCAAGAAGGACTAGCGGAAGGGACCCAGTACTTC.